The clone carrying this TCR beta chain was detected only a few times. This sample is drawn from a study of Graves' ophthalmopathy and Graves' hyperthyroidism. RNA transcripts were the source from which TCR beta CDR3 regions were amplified. First-round RT-PCR with HTBI primers preceded a second-round multiplex PCR. MiXCR, applied by TCRdb to the multiplex PCR reads, yields one record per CDR3 protein. The repertoire holds over 450,000 distinct CDR3 sequences, about an eighth seen once, with over 7.5% in the top ten. The source of the PBMCs was 8 to 10 ml of fresh peripheral blood. This TCR derives from a woman aged 25 to 45 with Graves' ophthalmopathy. Sequenced: blood.

This CDR3 is CASSFFGRSYEQYF. Here the CDR3 DNA reads TGTGCCAGCAGTTTCTTCGGCCGCTCCTACGAGCAGTACTTC. J is TRBJ2-7 and V is TRBV27; D gene ambiguous. The germline CDR1 and CDR2 sequences are MNHEY and SMNVEV (reference sequence). V was shortened by 3 bases and J by 0 bases, with 9 bases between the two germline ends. This CDR3 spans 14 amino acids.